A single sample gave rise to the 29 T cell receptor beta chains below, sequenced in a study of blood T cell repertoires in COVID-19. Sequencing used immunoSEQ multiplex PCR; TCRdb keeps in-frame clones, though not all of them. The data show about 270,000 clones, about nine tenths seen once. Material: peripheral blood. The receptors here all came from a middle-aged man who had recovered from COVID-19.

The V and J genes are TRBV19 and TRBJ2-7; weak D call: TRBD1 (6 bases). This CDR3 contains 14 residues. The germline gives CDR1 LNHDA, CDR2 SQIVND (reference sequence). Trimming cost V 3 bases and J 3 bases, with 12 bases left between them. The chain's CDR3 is CASSISHRDYEQYF. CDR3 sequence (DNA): TGTGCCAGTAGTATTTCTCACAGGGACTACGAGCAGTACTTC.

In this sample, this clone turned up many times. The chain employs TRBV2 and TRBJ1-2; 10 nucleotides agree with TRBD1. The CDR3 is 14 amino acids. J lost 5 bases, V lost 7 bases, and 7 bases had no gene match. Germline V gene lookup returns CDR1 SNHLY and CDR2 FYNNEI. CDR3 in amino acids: CASTLTGGGYGYTF. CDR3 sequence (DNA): TGTGCCAGCACCTTGACAGGGGGCGGGTATGGCTACACCTTC.

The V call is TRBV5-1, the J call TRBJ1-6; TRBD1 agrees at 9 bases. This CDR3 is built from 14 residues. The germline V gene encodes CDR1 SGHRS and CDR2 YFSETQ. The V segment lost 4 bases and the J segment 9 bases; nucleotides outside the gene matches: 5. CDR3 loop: CASSRTGEASPLHF. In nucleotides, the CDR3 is TGCGCCAGCAGCCGGACAGGGGAAGCTTCACCCCTCCACTTT.

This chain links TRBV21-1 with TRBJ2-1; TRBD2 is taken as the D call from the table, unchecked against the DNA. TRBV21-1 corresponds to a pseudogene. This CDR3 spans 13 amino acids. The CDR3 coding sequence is TGTGCCAGCACCACTATCAGCGGTAATGAGCAGTTCTTC. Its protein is CASTTISGNEQFF.

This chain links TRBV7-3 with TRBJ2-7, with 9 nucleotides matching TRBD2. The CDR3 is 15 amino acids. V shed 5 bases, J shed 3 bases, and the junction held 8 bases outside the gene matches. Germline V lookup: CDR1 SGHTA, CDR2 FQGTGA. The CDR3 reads CASSLGAGGNYEQYF. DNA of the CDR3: TGTGCCAGCAGCCTAGGTGCGGGAGGGAACTACGAGCAGTACTTC.

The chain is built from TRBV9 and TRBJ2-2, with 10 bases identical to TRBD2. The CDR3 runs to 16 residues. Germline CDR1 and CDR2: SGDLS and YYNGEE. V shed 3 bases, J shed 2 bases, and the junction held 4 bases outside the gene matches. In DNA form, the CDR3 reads TGTGCCAGCAGCGACCCTAGCGGGAGTAACACCGGGGAGCTGTTTTTT. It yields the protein CASSDPSGSNTGELFF.

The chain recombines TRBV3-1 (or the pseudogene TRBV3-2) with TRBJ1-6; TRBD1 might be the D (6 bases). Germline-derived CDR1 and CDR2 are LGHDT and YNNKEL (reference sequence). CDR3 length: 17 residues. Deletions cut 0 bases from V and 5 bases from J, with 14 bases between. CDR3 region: CASSQDWGRGNNSPLHF. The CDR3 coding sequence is TGTGCCAGCAGCCAAGATTGGGGGAGGGGGAATAATTCACCCCTCCACTTT.

In nucleotides, the CDR3 is TGTGCCACCCAACGGAGGGACAGGGGCTACGAGCAGTACTTC. Translation gives CATQRRDRGYEQYF. J is TRBJ2-7 and V is TRBV7-9; 10 nucleotides align to TRBD1. The V and J ends lost 10 bases and 3 bases, in that order; junction bases with no gene match: 9. The germline V gene encodes CDR1 SEHNR and CDR2 FQNEAQ (reference sequence). CDR3 size: 14 residues.

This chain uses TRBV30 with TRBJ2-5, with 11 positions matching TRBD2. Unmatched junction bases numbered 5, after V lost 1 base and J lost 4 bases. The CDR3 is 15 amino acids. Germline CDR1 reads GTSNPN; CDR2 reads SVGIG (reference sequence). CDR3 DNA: TGTGCCTGGAGTGACATTAGCGGGAGGGGAGAGACCCAGTACTTC. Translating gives CAWSDISGRGETQYF.

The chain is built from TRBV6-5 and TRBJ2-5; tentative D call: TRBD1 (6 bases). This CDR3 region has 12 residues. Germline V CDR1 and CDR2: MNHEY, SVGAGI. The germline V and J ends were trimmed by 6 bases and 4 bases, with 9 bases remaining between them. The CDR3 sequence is CASSRGIETQYF. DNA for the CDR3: TGTGCCAGCAGCAGGGGAATAGAGACCCAGTACTTC.

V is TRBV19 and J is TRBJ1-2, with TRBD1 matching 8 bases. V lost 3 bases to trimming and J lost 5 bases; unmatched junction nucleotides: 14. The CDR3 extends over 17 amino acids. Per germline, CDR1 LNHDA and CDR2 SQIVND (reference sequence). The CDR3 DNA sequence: TGTGCCAGTAGTATTTCCACGAGACAGGGGTTCTCTTATGGCTACACCTTC. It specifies CASSISTRQGFSYGYTF.

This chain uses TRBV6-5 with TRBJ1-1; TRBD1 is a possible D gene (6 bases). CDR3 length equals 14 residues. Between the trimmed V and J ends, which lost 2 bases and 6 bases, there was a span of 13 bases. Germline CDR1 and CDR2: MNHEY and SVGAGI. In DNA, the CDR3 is TGTGCCAGCAGTTACAGCAGGGGAAGGGCTGAAGCTTTCTTT. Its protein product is CASSYSRGRAEAFF.

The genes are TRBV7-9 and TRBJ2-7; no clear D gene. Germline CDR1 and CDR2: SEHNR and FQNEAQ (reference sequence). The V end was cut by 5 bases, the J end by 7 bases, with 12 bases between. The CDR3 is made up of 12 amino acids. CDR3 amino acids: CASSLGFSEQYF. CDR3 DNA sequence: TGTGCCAGCAGCCTCGGGTTTTCTGAGCAGTACTTC.

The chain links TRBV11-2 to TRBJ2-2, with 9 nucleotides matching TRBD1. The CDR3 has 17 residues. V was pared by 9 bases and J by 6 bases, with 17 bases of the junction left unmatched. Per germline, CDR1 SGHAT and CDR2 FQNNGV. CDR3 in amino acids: CASTLRDRVPVAGELFF. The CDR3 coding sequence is TGTGCCAGTACCCTCCGGGACAGGGTGCCTGTGGCCGGGGAGCTGTTTTTT.

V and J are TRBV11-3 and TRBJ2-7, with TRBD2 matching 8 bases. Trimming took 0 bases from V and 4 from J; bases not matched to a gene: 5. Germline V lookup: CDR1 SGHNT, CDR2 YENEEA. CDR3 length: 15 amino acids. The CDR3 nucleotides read TGTGCCAGCAGCTTAGACAGCGGGAGTACGTACGAGCAGTACTTC. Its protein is CASSLDSGSTYEQYF.

Here the CDR3 DNA reads TGCGCCAGCAGCCAAGAATCGGAAGCTTTCTTT. Protein: CASSQESEAFF. V is TRBV4-1 and J is TRBJ1-1; D not resolved. The germline gives CDR1 MGHRA, CDR2 YSYEKL. The CDR3 spans 11 residues. Trimming cost V 0 bases and J 8 bases, with 4 bases left between them.

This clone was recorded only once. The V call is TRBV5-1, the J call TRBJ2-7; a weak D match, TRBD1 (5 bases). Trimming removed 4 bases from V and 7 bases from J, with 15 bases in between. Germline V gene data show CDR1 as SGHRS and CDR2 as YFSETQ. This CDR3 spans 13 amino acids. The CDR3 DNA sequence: TGCGCCAGCAGCCCTGACAGTCTACGAGAGCAGTACTTC. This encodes CASSPDSLREQYF.

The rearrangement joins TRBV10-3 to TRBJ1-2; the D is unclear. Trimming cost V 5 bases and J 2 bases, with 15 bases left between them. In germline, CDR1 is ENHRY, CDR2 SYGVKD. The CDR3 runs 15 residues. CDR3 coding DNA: TGTGCCATCAGTACACAGTACCACCCCAACTATGGCTACACCTTC. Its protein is CAISTQYHPNYGYTF.

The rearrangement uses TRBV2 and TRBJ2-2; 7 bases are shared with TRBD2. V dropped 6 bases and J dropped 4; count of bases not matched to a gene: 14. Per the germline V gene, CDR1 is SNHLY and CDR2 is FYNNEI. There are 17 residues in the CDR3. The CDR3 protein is CASSPPARGRGTGELFF. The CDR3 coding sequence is TGTGCCAGCAGCCCCCCGGCCCGCGGGAGAGGCACCGGGGAGCTGTTTTTT. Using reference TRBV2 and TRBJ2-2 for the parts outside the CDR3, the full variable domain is EPEVTQTPSHQVTQMGQEVILRCVPISNHLYFYWYRQILGQKVEFLVSFYNNEISEKSEIFDDQFSVERPDGSNFTLKIRSTKLEDSAMYFCASSPPARGRGTGELFFGEGSRLTVL.

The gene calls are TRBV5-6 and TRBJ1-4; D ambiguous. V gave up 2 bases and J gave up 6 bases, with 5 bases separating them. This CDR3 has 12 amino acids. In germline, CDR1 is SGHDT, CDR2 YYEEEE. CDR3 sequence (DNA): TGTGCCAGCAGCTTTTTAGATGAAAAACTGTTTTTT. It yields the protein CASSFLDEKLFF.

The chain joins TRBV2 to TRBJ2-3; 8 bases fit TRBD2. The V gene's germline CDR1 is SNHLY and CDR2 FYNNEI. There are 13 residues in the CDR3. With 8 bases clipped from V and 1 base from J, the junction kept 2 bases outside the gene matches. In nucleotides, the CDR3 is TGTGCCAGCGAGACTAGCGGCACAGATACGCAGTATTTT. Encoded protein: CASETSGTDTQYF.

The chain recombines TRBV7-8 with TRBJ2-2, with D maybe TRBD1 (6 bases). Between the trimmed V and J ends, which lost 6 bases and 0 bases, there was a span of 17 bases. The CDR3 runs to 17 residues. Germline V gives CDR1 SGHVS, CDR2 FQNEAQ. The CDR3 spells CASREQGWISNTGELFF. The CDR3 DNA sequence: TGTGCCAGCAGGGAACAGGGTTGGATTTCGAACACCGGGGAGCTGTTTTTT. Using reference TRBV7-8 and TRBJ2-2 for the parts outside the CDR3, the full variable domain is GAGVSQSPRYKVAKRGQDVALRCDPISGHVSLFWYQQALGQGPEFLTYFQNEAQLDKSGLPSDRFFAERPEGSVSTLKIQRTQQEDSAVYLCASREQGWISNTGELFFGEGSRLTVL.

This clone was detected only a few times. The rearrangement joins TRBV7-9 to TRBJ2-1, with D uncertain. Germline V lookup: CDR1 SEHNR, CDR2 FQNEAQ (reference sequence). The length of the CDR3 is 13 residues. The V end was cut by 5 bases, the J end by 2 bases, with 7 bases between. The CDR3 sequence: CASSGRPYNEQFF. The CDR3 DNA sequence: TGTGCCAGCAGCGGGCGCCCCTACAATGAGCAGTTCTTC.

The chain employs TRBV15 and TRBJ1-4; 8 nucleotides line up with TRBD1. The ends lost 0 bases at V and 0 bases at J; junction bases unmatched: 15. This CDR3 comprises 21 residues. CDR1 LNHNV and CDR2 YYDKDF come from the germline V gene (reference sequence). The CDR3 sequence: CATSRDLSGQGAFTTNEKLFF. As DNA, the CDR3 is TGTGCCACCAGCAGAGATTTGTCTGGGCAGGGGGCCTTTACAACTAATGAAAAACTGTTTTTT.

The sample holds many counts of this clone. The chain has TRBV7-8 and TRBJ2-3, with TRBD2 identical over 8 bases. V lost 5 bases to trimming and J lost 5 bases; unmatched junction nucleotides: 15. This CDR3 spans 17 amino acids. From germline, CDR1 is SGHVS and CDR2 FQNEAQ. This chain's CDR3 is CASSPRVGRALLDTQYF. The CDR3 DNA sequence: TGTGCCAGCAGCCCGCGGGTCGGGAGGGCCCTATTAGATACGCAGTATTTT.

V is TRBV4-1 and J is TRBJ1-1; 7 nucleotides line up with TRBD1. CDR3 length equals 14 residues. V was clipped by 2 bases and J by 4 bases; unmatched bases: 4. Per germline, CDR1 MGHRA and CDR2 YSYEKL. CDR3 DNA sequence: TGCGCCAGCAGCCAAAGACAGGGTGGCACTGAAGCTTTCTTT. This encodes CASSQRQGGTEAFF.

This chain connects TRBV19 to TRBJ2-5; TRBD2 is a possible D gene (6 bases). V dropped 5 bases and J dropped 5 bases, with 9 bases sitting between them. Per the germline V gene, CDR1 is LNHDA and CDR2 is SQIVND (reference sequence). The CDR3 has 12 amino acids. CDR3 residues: CASSPSVETQYF. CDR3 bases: TGTGCCAGTAGTCCTAGCGTTGAGACCCAGTACTTC.

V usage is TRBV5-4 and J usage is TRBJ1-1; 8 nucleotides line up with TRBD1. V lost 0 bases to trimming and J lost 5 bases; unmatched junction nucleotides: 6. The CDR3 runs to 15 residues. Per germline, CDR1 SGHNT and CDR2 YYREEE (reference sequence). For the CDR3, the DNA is TGTGCCAGCAGCTTGGTCGGACAGGGACGTACTGAAGCTTTCTTT. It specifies CASSLVGQGRTEAFF.

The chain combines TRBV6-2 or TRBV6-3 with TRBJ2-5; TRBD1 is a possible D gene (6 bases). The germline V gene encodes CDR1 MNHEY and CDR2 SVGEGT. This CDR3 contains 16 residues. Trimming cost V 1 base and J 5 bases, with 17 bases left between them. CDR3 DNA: TGTGCCAGCAGTTACTTCCCCGGACAGCTAGGGGAGACCCAGTACTTC. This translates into CASSYFPGQLGETQYF.